The 24 T cell receptor beta chains in this list originate from one sample, sequenced in a study of T cell responses to AZD1222 COVID-19 vaccine. Profiled with immunoSEQ multiplex PCR; TCRdb holds only in-frame clones, not every one. The data contain about 130,000 clones, 80% to 90% of them singletons. The sequences come from peripheral blood, collected on day 0 of AZD1222 vaccination. The source of these receptors is an adult in good health.

The J gene is TRBJ1-1, the V gene TRBV5-1, with D possibly being TRBD1 (6 bases). V lost 3 bases and J lost 6, with 15 bases in between. Germline V lookup: CDR1 SGHRS, CDR2 YFSETQ. CDR3 size: 14 residues. CDR3 amino acids: CASSSRGARAEAFF. The CDR3 DNA is TGCGCCAGCAGCTCCCGGGGGGCTAGGGCTGAAGCTTTCTTT.

Comment on this clone: At one of its ends the junction is not consistent with the germline gene, which may arise from a read error. The CDR3 sequence: CASSRERLNTEELFF. CDR3 nucleotide sequence: TGTGCCAGCAGCCGAGAACGGCTGAACACCGAGGAGCTGTTTTTT. The chain links TRBV7-8 to TRBJ2-2; no clear D gene. This CDR3 is 15 amino acids long. Germline CDR1 is SGHVS and CDR2 is FQNEAQ.

This chain connects TRBV6-5 to TRBJ1-2; D not certain. V lost 10 bases and J 7 bases, leaving 22 bases between the germline ends. CDR3 length: 14 residues. CDR1 and CDR2 (germline): MNHEY, SVGAGI. This CDR3 reads CATTNLVGSGGYTF. CDR3 nucleotide sequence: TGTGCCACCACTAACCTCGTAGGATCTGGTGGCTACACCTTC.

The chain couples TRBV25-1 to TRBJ2-1; 8 nucleotides line up with TRBD1. The CDR3 covers 15 residues. Germline loops: CDR1 MGHDK, CDR2 SYGVNS. V lost 6 bases to trimming and J lost 0 bases; unmatched junction nucleotides: 4. The CDR3 nucleotides are TGTGCCAGCAGCCCCGACAGGGGCTCCTACAATGAGCAGTTCTTC. Protein product: CASSPDRGSYNEQFF.

The rearrangement uses TRBV29-1 and TRBJ1-1, with 7 bases lining up with TRBD1. V gave up 7 bases and J gave up 4 bases; unmatched junction bases: 12. CDR3 length: 14 residues. The germline CDR1 and CDR2 sequences are SQVTM and ANQGSEA. As DNA, the CDR3 is TGCAGCGCTCTCCGACAGGGAGGCATCACTGAAGCTTTCTTT. It codes for CSALRQGGITEAFF.

The gene calls are TRBV4-1 and TRBJ1-2; D unresolved. Trimming removed 4 bases from V and 0 bases from J, with 12 bases in between. The V gene's germline CDR1 is MGHRA and CDR2 YSYEKL. CDR3 length: 15 amino acids. The CDR3 nucleotides read TGCGCCAGCAGCCCCGGACCTGAGGCTAACTATGGCTACACCTTC. Residues: CASSPGPEANYGYTF.

V gene TRBV11-3 combines with J gene TRBJ2-3, with a possible D match to TRBD2 (5 bases). Germline CDR1 is SGHNT and CDR2 is YENEEA. V dropped 5 bases and J dropped 0 bases, with 12 bases sitting between them. The CDR3 is 15 amino acids. The CDR3 bases are TGTGCCAGCAGCCGTAGCGCCTATAGCACAGATACGCAGTATTTT. This encodes CASSRSAYSTDTQYF.

This clone appeared a single time. This chain connects TRBV5-1 to TRBJ2-7, with TRBD1 matching 7 bases. V lost 3 bases and J lost 2; bases outside the gene matches: 11. The CDR3 extends over 16 amino acids. Germline V gene data show CDR1 as SGHRS and CDR2 as YFSETQ. CDR3 sequence reads: CASSYDGLGQTYEQYF. Written as DNA, the CDR3 is TGCGCCAGCAGCTACGACGGACTGGGACAGACCTACGAGCAGTACTTC. Combining the CDR3 with reference TRBV5-1 and TRBJ2-7 gives the whole variable domain KAGVTQTPRYLIKTRGQQVTLSCSPISGHRSVSWYQQTPGQGLQFLFEYFSETQRNKGNFPGRFSGRQFSNSRSEMNVSTLELGDSALYLCASSYDGLGQTYEQYFGPGTRLTVT.

This clone was seen only once. The V gene is TRBV3-1 (or the pseudogene TRBV3-2), the J gene TRBJ2-7, with 7 bases that match TRBD1. Germline lookup yields CDR1 LGHDT and CDR2 YNNKEL (reference sequence). CDR3 length: 13 residues. Germline trimming cut 4 bases from V and 4 bases from J; bases unmatched to any gene: 4. The CDR3: CASSRDRQYEQYF. DNA of the CDR3: TGTGCCAGCAGCCGGGACAGACAATACGAGCAGTACTTC.

The rearrangement links TRBV6-5 to TRBJ1-2, with 9 bases lining up with TRBD1. Losses at the gene ends were 6 bases for V and 8 bases for J; bases not matched to a gene: 10. From germline, CDR1 is MNHEY and CDR2 SVGAGI. There are 14 residues in the CDR3. The CDR3 DNA follows: TGTGCCAGCAGCGCTCCGGGACAGGGCGGCGGCTACACCTTC. This codes for CASSAPGQGGGYTF.

The CDR3: CASSLLSGSDRVYEKLFF. The CDR3 DNA reads as TGTGCCAGCAGCTTACTTTCCGGGTCGGACAGGGTTTATGAAAAACTGTTTTTT. V gene TRBV11-2 combines with J gene TRBJ1-4, with TRBD1 matching over 8 bases. The CDR3 length is 18 residues. V shed 2 bases and J 6 bases; nucleotides not matched to a gene: 14. Germline V gives CDR1 SGHAT, CDR2 FQNNGV.

The chain combines TRBV25-1 with TRBJ1-5; D unclear. The CDR3 has 15 amino acids. Germline loops: CDR1 MGHDK, CDR2 SYGVNS. Trimming took off 1 base at V and 6 bases at J, with 13 bases between the two ends. CDR3 DNA sequence: TGTGCCAGCAGTGAATCCCGGGCCGGTGGTCAGCCCCAGCATTTT. The encoded protein is CASSESRAGGQPQHF. Drawing the rest from reference TRBV25-1 and TRBJ1-5, the complete variable domain is EADIYQTPRYLVIGTGKKITLECSQTMGHDKMYWYQQDPGMELHLIHYSYGVNSTEKGDLSSESTVSRIRTEHFPLTLESARPSHTSQYLCASSESRAGGQPQHFGDGTRLSIL.

J is TRBJ2-5 and V is TRBV28; D is possibly TRBD2 (6 bases). This CDR3 contains 14 residues. Trimming left V 6 bases short and J 2 bases short, with 13 bases between. Per the germline V gene, CDR1 is MDHEN and CDR2 is SYDVKM. CDR3 in amino acids: CASRSGVTQETQYF. The CDR3 DNA is TGTGCCAGCAGGTCGGGAGTGACTCAAGAGACCCAGTACTTC.

The rearrangement joins TRBV13 to TRBJ2-1; no reliable D call. CDR3 length: 15 residues. V lost 5 bases to trimming and J lost 4 bases, with 15 bases between them. Germline values: CDR1 PRHDT, CDR2 FYEKMQ (reference sequence). The CDR3 region is CASSPEGGRYNEQFF. CDR3 DNA: TGTGCCAGCAGCCCCGAAGGTGGAAGATACAATGAGCAGTTCTTC.

The chain employs TRBV11-2 and TRBJ2-1, with TRBD2 matching over 10 bases. CDR3 length: 19 residues. Germline CDR1 and CDR2: SGHAT and FQNNGV. V lost 2 bases to trimming and J lost 5 bases; unmatched junction nucleotides: 15. The CDR3 nucleotides are TGTGCCAGCAGCTTATTGCGTCAGAGGAGCGGGAGGGCCCACAATGAGCAGTTCTTC. As protein: CASSLLRQRSGRAHNEQFF.

V is TRBV5-6 and J is TRBJ1-2, with D possibly matching TRBD1 (5 bases). The CDR3 sequence is 12 residues long. Between the trimmed V and J ends, which lost 6 bases and 2 bases, there was a span of 8 bases. CDR1 is SGHDT and CDR2 is YYEEEE in the germline V gene. CDR3 residues: CASTTDNYGYTF. In nucleotides, the CDR3 is TGTGCCAGCACGACAGACAACTATGGCTACACCTTC. Variable domain in full (rest from reference TRBV5-6 and TRBJ1-2): DAGVTQSPTHLIKTRGQQVTLRCSPKSGHDTVSWYQQALGQGPQFIFQYYEEEERQRGNFPDRFSGHQFPNYSSELNVNALLLGDSALYLCASTTDNYGYTFGSGTRLTVV.

The V and J genes are TRBV5-1 and TRBJ2-3, with D tentatively TRBD1 (5 bases). Germline loops: CDR1 SGHRS, CDR2 YFSETQ. The ends were cut back, 5 bases at V and 1 base at J, with 23 bases in the middle. The CDR3 is made up of 18 amino acids. The CDR3 region is CASSLGATSYGGTDTQYF. DNA of the CDR3: TGCGCCAGCAGTCTAGGGGCTACTTCTTACGGAGGCACAGATACGCAGTATTTT. Using reference TRBV5-1 and TRBJ2-3 for the parts outside the CDR3, the full variable domain is KAGVTQTPRYLIKTRGQQVTLSCSPISGHRSVSWYQQTPGQGLQFLFEYFSETQRNKGNFPGRFSGRQFSNSRSEMNVSTLELGDSALYLCASSLGATSYGGTDTQYFGPGTRLTVL.

The V gene is TRBV6-5, the J gene TRBJ2-2; the match to TRBD1 covers 8 bases. There are 15 residues in the CDR3. After removal of 1 base from V and 4 bases from J, the junction contained 2 bases not matched to a gene. Per germline, CDR1 MNHEY and CDR2 SVGAGI. The CDR3 bases are TGTGCCAGCAGTTACTTGACAGGGGTCACCGGGGAGCTGTTTTTT. Encoded protein: CASSYLTGVTGELFF.

The chain is built from TRBV20-1 and TRBJ1-1; D is possibly TRBD1 (6 bases). CDR1 is DFQATT, CDR2 SNEGSKA, per germline (reference sequence). The germline V and J ends were trimmed by 3 bases and 4 bases, with 15 bases remaining between them. The CDR3 has 14 residues. The CDR3 sequence: CSASRGGQVTEAFF. For the CDR3, the DNA is TGCAGTGCTAGTCGGGGGGGCCAAGTCACTGAAGCTTTCTTT.

This clone has only one observation. The sample has other DNA sequences that encode this CDR3 too. V usage is TRBV6-5 and J usage is TRBJ2-5; no clear D gene. V was shortened by 3 bases and J by 5 bases, with 4 bases between the two germline ends. The V gene's germline CDR1 is MNHEY and CDR2 SVGAGI. The CDR3 sequence is 11 residues long. CDR3 residues: CASSYGETQYF. Written as DNA, the CDR3 is TGTGCCAGCAGTTATGGGGAGACCCAGTACTTC.

The chain joins TRBV19 to TRBJ2-1; 9 nucleotides line up with TRBD1. The V gene's germline CDR1 is LNHDA and CDR2 SQIVND (reference sequence). The CDR3 consists of 16 residues. V lost 6 bases to trimming and J lost 10 bases; unmatched junction nucleotides: 16. CDR3: CASSRVGRTGVPEQFF. In DNA form, the CDR3 reads TGTGCCAGTAGCCGCGTGGGGAGGACAGGGGTCCCCGAGCAGTTCTTC.

The J gene is TRBJ1-2, the V gene TRBV6-2 or TRBV6-3, with a possible D match to TRBD1 (5 bases). Deletions cut 8 bases from V and 8 bases from J, with 18 bases between. The CDR3 runs 13 residues. The V gene's germline CDR1 is MNHEY and CDR2 SVGEGT. The CDR3 sequence: CASRLSGGVGYTF. The CDR3 DNA reads as TGTGCCAGCCGCCTCTCCGGAGGGGTGGGCTACACCTTC.

The rearrangement links TRBV7-2 to TRBJ1-4; D remains unclear. CDR1 and CDR2 (germline): SGHTA, FQGNSA. The CDR3 extends over 13 amino acids. Trimming pared 0 bases from V and 3 bases from J, leaving 2 bases between. CDR3 in amino acids: CASSLAANEKLFF. The CDR3 nucleotides are TGTGCCAGCAGCTTAGCCGCTAATGAAAAACTGTTTTTT.

The chain recombines TRBV11-2 with TRBJ2-5, with TRBD1 matching 8 bases. CDR1 and CDR2 from the germline V gene are SGHAT and FQNNGV. V lost 1 base, J lost 1 base, and 5 bases stayed unmatched. There are 16 residues in the CDR3. The CDR3 sequence is CASSLVSGQAQETQYF. The CDR3, as DNA: TGTGCCAGCAGCTTAGTTTCGGGACAGGCCCAAGAGACCCAGTACTTC.